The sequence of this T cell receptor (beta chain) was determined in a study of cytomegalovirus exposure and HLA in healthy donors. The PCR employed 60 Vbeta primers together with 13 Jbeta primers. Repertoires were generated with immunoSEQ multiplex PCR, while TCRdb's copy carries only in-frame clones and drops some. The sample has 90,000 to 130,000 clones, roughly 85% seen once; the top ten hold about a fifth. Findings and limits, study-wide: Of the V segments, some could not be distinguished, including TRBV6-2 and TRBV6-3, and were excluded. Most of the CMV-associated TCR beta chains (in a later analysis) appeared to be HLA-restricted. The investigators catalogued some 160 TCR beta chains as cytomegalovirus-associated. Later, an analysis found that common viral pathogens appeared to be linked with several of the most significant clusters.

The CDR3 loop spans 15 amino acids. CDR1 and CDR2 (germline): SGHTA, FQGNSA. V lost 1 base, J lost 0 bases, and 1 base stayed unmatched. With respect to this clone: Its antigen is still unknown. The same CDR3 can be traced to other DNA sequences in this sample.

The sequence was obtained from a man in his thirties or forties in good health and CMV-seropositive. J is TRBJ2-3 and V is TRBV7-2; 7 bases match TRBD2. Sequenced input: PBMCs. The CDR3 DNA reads TGTGCCAGCAGCTTAGGGACTAGGAGCACAGATACGCAGTATTTT. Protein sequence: CASSLGTRSTDTQYF.